The 13 T cell receptor beta chains below were found in one sample sequenced in a study of shared clonotypes between healthy human individuals. Naive-designated CD8 cells lacked CD45RO, were positively enriched for CCR7, and omitted terminally differentiated effector memory CD45RA+ cells. The repertoire was sequenced with immunoSEQ multiplex PCR; TCRdb's copy has only in-frame clones and lacks some. The sample comprises about 1,800,000 clones, about 94% of which are singletons, and 0.95% to 1.5% rests with the top ten. The sample taken for sequencing was naive CD8+ T cells sorted from blood. Every receptor here comes from a man between 18 and 35 years old in good health.

This rearrangement joins TRBV19 to TRBJ2-2; D possibly uses TRBD1 or TRBD2 (5 bases each). V dropped 8 bases and J dropped 6 bases, with 10 bases sitting between them. The CDR3 sequence is 12 residues long. Germline assignment: CDR1 LNHDA and CDR2 SQIVND (reference sequence). DNA for the CDR3: TGTGCCAGTTGTGGGGACCCCGGGGAGCTGTTTTTT. Amino acids: CASCGDPGELFF.

The rearrangement uses TRBV7-9 and TRBJ2-7; tentatively, D is TRBD2 (7 bases). The CDR3 has 16 residues. The ends were cut back, 5 bases at V and 2 bases at J, with 19 bases in the middle. CDR1 SEHNR and CDR2 FQNEAQ come from the germline V gene (reference sequence). For the CDR3, the DNA is TGTGCCAGCAGCCCAATAGGGGGGAGGGTGACCTACGAGCAGTACTTC. Translated: CASSPIGGRVTYEQYF.

The V call is TRBV7-8, the J call TRBJ1-5; D unresolved. Trimming shortened V by 6 bases and J by 7 bases, and 19 bases separated the two germline ends. Germline-derived CDR1 and CDR2 are SGHVS and FQNEAQ. The CDR3 spans 15 residues. The CDR3 region is CASSRGVGFKQPQHF. DNA for the CDR3: TGTGCCAGCAGTCGAGGAGTAGGGTTCAAACAGCCCCAGCATTTT.

This chain links TRBV28 with TRBJ1-4; the match to TRBD1 covers 8 bases. The ends lost 3 bases at V and 1 base at J; junction bases unmatched: 13. The CDR3 extends over 19 amino acids. CDR1 MDHEN and CDR2 SYDVKM come from the germline V gene. CDR3 loop: CASSFPTSDRDGTNEKLFF. The DNA for the CDR3 is TGTGCCAGCAGTTTCCCGACATCGGACAGGGACGGAACTAATGAAAAACTGTTTTTT. The variable domain in full, with the rest retrieved from reference TRBV28 and TRBJ1-4, is DVKVTQSSRYLVKRTGEKVFLECVQDMDHENMFWYRQDPGLGLRLIYFSYDVKMKEKGDIPEGYSVSREKKERFSLILESASTNQTSMYLCASSFPTSDRDGTNEKLFFGSGTQLSVL.

The chain couples TRBV7-9 to TRBJ1-1, with D possibly being TRBD1 (5 bases). The CDR3 length is 14 residues. Trimming took off 7 bases at V and 4 bases at J, with 16 bases between the two ends. Germline V lookup: CDR1 SEHNR, CDR2 FQNEAQ (reference sequence). The CDR3: CASTYLLGGTEAFF. The CDR3 DNA reads as TGTGCCAGCACCTACCTCCTTGGGGGCACTGAAGCTTTCTTT.

About this clone: The sample holds other DNA sequences that translate to the same CDR3. The chain carries TRBV5-1 and TRBJ1-1, with D uncertain. The germline gives CDR1 SGHRS, CDR2 YFSETQ. The V end was cut by 1 base, the J end by 5 bases, with 9 bases between. The CDR3 covers 13 residues. CDR3 nucleotide sequence: TGCGCCAGCAGCTTGAGCGGAGGAACTGAAGCTTTCTTT. Its translation: CASSLSGGTEAFF.

This chain connects TRBV2 to TRBJ2-7; TRBD1 agrees at 8 bases. With V trimmed by 5 bases and J by 2 bases, 5 bases remained unmatched. Germline CDR1 is SNHLY and CDR2 is FYNNEI. This CDR3 has 14 residues. CDR3 sequence: CASSYAGGTYEQYF. The CDR3 DNA follows: TGTGCCAGCAGTTACGCAGGGGGCACCTACGAGCAGTACTTC.

V and J are TRBV7-9 and TRBJ2-1; no clear D gene. Germline assignment: CDR1 SEHNR and CDR2 FQNEAQ (reference sequence). The CDR3 covers 14 residues. V was clipped by 5 bases and J by 8 bases, with 16 bases between them. In nucleotides, the CDR3 is TGTGCCAGCAGCCCTACGACTTACGCCCATGAGCAGTTCTTC. Its protein is CASSPTTYAHEQFF.

The chain joins TRBV7-9 to TRBJ1-2; 7 bases line up with TRBD1. With 1 base clipped from V and 6 bases from J, the junction kept 5 bases outside the gene matches. Germline CDR1 SEHNR, CDR2 FQNEAQ (reference sequence). This CDR3 region has 14 residues. Here the CDR3 reads CASSLVSRGDGYTF. The DNA of the CDR3 is TGTGCCAGCAGCTTAGTGTCCAGGGGGGATGGCTACACCTTC.

The chain links TRBV2 to TRBJ2-1; the match to TRBD1 covers 7 bases. The V and J ends lost 8 bases and 5 bases, in that order; junction bases with no gene match: 6. CDR3 length equals 13 residues. Looked up from germline, CDR1 is SNHLY and CDR2 is FYNNEI. The CDR3 spells CASVMTGHNEQFF. The DNA of the CDR3 is TGTGCCAGCGTCATGACAGGGCACAATGAGCAGTTCTTC.

The chain uses TRBV19 and TRBJ2-1, with a possible D match to TRBD2 (6 bases). CDR3 length: 13 amino acids. V was pared by 4 bases and J by 3 bases, with 7 bases between. Germline CDR1 is LNHDA and CDR2 is SQIVND (reference sequence). The CDR3 DNA is TGTGCCAGTAGTAGCGGGGTCTACAATGAGCAGTTCTTC. This encodes CASSSGVYNEQFF.

This chain links TRBV29-1 with TRBJ2-7; 7 nucleotides agree with TRBD1. Germline trimming cut 6 bases from V and 2 bases from J; bases unmatched to any gene: 4. CDR1 and CDR2 (germline): SQVTM, ANQGSEA. CDR3 length: 12 residues. CDR3 DNA: TGCAGCGTGGGGACAGACGCCTACGAGCAGTACTTC. The encoded protein is CSVGTDAYEQYF.

The rearrangement uses TRBV9 and TRBJ1-1; 7 bases fit TRBD1. The V segment lost 4 bases and the J segment 0 bases; nucleotides outside the gene matches: 9. There are 16 residues in the CDR3. Germline CDR1 reads SGDLS; CDR2 reads YYNGEE. Written as DNA, the CDR3 is TGTGCCAGCAGCATCGACAGGGACGGAATGAACACTGAAGCTTTCTTT. Protein sequence: CASSIDRDGMNTEAFF.